This TCR beta chain is from a study of blood T cell repertoires in COVID-19. The overall study: PBMCs, B-cell-depleted T cells, or T cells provided the cDNA or gDNA that made up the material.

Clinical histories supplied by participants themselves formed the basis of cohort assignment. Repertoires were generated with immunoSEQ multiplex PCR, while TCRdb's copy carries only in-frame clones and drops some. The sample holds about 170,000 clones, about 88% seen once. The CDR3 length is 12 residues. V shed 7 bases, J shed 2 bases, and the junction held 2 bases outside the gene matches. The germline V gene has CDR1 MGHDK and CDR2 SYGVNS. Sequencing used PBMCs or T cells enriched from blood (not recorded which). The TCR originated in a woman between 18 and 29 years old who had recovered from COVID-19. The chain carries TRBV25-1 and TRBJ2-7; 7 positions match TRBD2. The CDR3 nucleotides are TGTGCCAGCACTAGCGGAGCCTACGAGCAGTACTTC. The encoded protein is CASTSGAYEQYF.